These 30 T cell receptor beta chains came from one sample sequenced in a study of CXCR3-negative and CXCR3-positive naive CD8 T cells. These receptors are not linked to any known antigen. Libraries were UMI-labeled 5' RACE TRB cDNA. TCRdb processed the 5' RACE reads again and assigns one entry to each CDR3 protein, with no DNA. Found here are around 160,000 distinct CDR3 sequences; the top ten clones hold roughly 0.28%. The study's findings and limits: More hydrophobic TRB CDR3s occurred in CXCR3-positive than in CXCR3-negative naive cells.

The material sequenced was naive CXCR3+ CD8+ T cells from blood. As for subset: CD45RO-CCR7+CD27+CD95- naive CD8+ T cells expressing CXCR3 (TNR3+). Receptors originate from a human donor in good health. Some clones in this sample may be carry-over from other donors' samples.

This chain joins TRBV12-3 or TRBV12-4 and TRBJ2-1. The CDR3 totals 15 residues. The CDR3: CASSLVRQFYNEQFF.

V and J are TRBV7-9 and TRBJ1-1. Looked up from germline, CDR1 is SEHNR and CDR2 is FQNEAQ (reference sequence). This CDR3 comprises 12 residues. The CDR3 protein is CASSFSGTEAFF.

The V call is TRBV11-2, the J call TRBJ2-1; TCRdb selects TRBD1, and the lack of DNA leaves this call unchecked. CDR3 size: 16 residues. Germline assignment: CDR1 SGHAT and CDR2 FQNNGV. The CDR3 protein is CASSPEAAQPLNEQFF. Full variable domain (remainder filled in from reference TRBV11-2 and TRBJ2-1): EAGVAQSPRYKIIEKRQSVAFWCNPISGHATLYWYQQILGQGPKLLIQFQNNGVVDDSQLPKDRFSAERLKGVDSTLKIQPAKLEDSAVYLCASSPEAAQPLNEQFFGPGTRLTVL.

The chain uses TRBV12-3 or TRBV12-4 and TRBJ2-1; lacking DNA, the TRBD2 call made by TCRdb goes unchecked. CDR3 length equals 16 residues. The CDR3 spells CASSLLAGGPYNEQFF.

This chain joins TRBV9 and TRBJ1-1. Germline V gives CDR1 SGDLS, CDR2 YYNGEE. The CDR3 has 14 amino acids. The CDR3 loop is CASSEMRVGAEAFF.

The chain has TRBV7-3 and TRBJ2-7; with no DNA, the TCRdb D assignment of TRBD2 cannot be verified. Germline values: CDR1 SGHTA, CDR2 FQGTGA. This CDR3 spans 14 amino acids. CDR3 amino acids: CASSLGDLSGEQYF.

The chain carries TRBV20-1 and TRBJ2-7; without DNA, the TCRdb call of TRBD1 cannot be checked. CDR1 is DFQATT, CDR2 SNEGSKA, per germline (reference sequence). The CDR3 totals 14 residues. The CDR3 spells CSARVRGGSYEQYF.

The chain uses TRBV5-6 and TRBJ2-7. Looked up from germline, CDR1 is SGHDT and CDR2 is YYEEEE. The CDR3 covers 14 residues. The CDR3: CASSLFYTSREQYF.

The CDR3 here is CASSYSGTGDYEQYF. The chain is built from TRBV6-6 and TRBJ2-7; TCRdb's D gene call, TRBD1, goes unchecked for lack of DNA. Germline V gives CDR1 MNHNY, CDR2 SVGAGI (reference sequence). The CDR3 loop spans 15 amino acids.

The chain uses TRBV10-3 and TRBJ2-3; without DNA, the TCRdb call of TRBD2 cannot be checked. This CDR3 is 15 amino acids long. Per the germline V gene, CDR1 is ENHRY and CDR2 is SYGVKD. CDR3 protein: CAIRGLAGGTDTQYF.

The gene calls are TRBV29-1 and TRBJ2-1; without DNA, the TCRdb call of TRBD1 cannot be checked. Germline CDR1 SQVTM, CDR2 ANQGSEA. CDR3 length: 14 amino acids. The CDR3 spells CSVRTGVPYNEQFF.

The chain combines TRBV7-9 with TRBJ2-1; TCRdb's D call, TRBD2, is unchecked because there is no DNA. The germline gives CDR1 SEHNR, CDR2 FQNEAQ (reference sequence). This CDR3 is built from 17 residues. The CDR3 here is CASSSLAGGLSNNEQFF.

The V call is TRBV12-3 or TRBV12-4, the J call TRBJ2-5; the D call of TRBD1 rests on TCRdb alone, since no DNA is present to check it. There are 15 residues in the CDR3. Here the CDR3 reads CASSSQGATVETQYF.

The chain links TRBV19 to TRBJ2-7; absent DNA, TCRdb's TRBD1 call cannot be checked. The CDR3 has 14 amino acids. Germline V gene lookup returns CDR1 LNHDA and CDR2 SQIVND (reference sequence). CDR3: CATSQTGMSYEQYF.

V is TRBV29-1 and J is TRBJ2-1. The CDR3 sequence is 15 residues long. CDR1 SQVTM and CDR2 ANQGSEA come from the germline V gene. The CDR3 protein is CSVDLRGGSYNEQFF.

The genes are TRBV29-1 and TRBJ1-1; TCRdb's D call, TRBD1, is unchecked because there is no DNA. CDR1 and CDR2 (germline): SQVTM, ANQGSEA. The CDR3 loop spans 12 amino acids. The CDR3 sequence is CSVEQGSTEAFF. Using reference TRBV29-1 and TRBJ1-1 for the parts outside the CDR3, the full variable domain is SAVISQKPSRDICQRGTSLTIQCQVDSQVTMMFWYRQQPGQSLTLIATANQGSEATYESGFVIDKFPISRPNLTFSTLTVSNMSPEDSSIYLCSVEQGSTEAFFGQGTRLTVV.

The rearrangement joins TRBV3-1 to TRBJ1-2; the TCRdb D gene call, TRBD1, has no DNA to confirm it. Germline CDR1 reads LGHDT; CDR2 reads YNNKEL (reference sequence). This CDR3 has 15 amino acids. Here the CDR3 reads CASSHWTGANYGYTF.

This chain connects TRBV7-2 to TRBJ2-1; TCRdb calls TRBD1, which cannot be checked without DNA. The CDR3 is 12 residues long. Germline V gives CDR1 SGHTA, CDR2 FQGNSA. This CDR3 is CASSLVQGEQFF.

The chain has TRBV7-7 and TRBJ1-2; TCRdb returns TRBD1, unconfirmable since there is no DNA. Germline V gene data show CDR1 as SSHAT and CDR2 as FNYEAQ (reference sequence). This CDR3 spans 17 amino acids. The CDR3 region is CASSLGQGGSGGYGYTF.

The rearrangement joins TRBV6-5 to TRBJ1-3; TCRdb returns TRBD1, unconfirmable since there is no DNA. The CDR3 loop spans 13 amino acids. Germline V CDR1 and CDR2: MNHEY, SVGAGI. The CDR3 spells CASSSGTGSTIYF.

V gene TRBV7-9 combines with J gene TRBJ2-5; with no DNA, the TCRdb D assignment of TRBD1 cannot be verified. The CDR3 contains 14 residues. Germline-derived CDR1 and CDR2 are SEHNR and FQNEAQ (reference sequence). Here the CDR3 reads CASSQTGGLETQYF.

The rearrangement links TRBV28 to TRBJ2-7. The CDR3 runs 13 residues. Germline V gene data show CDR1 as MDHEN and CDR2 as SYDVKM. CDR3 sequence reads: CASSFSSGKVEYF.

This rearrangement joins TRBV29-1 to TRBJ1-2; the TCRdb D gene call, TRBD1, has no DNA to confirm it. There are 14 residues in the CDR3. In germline, CDR1 is SQVTM, CDR2 ANQGSEA. The CDR3 region is CSVEEIEGNYGYTF.

The gene calls are TRBV12-3 or TRBV12-4 and TRBJ1-1; TCRdb names TRBD1, which stays unverified in the absence of DNA. CDR3 length: 17 amino acids. The CDR3 sequence: CASIPLLSGFTNTEAFF.

This chain's CDR3 is CASSSSSGIEQFF. This sequence joins TRBV12-3 or TRBV12-4 and TRBJ2-1; the TCRdb D gene call, TRBD2, has no DNA to confirm it. The CDR3 consists of 13 residues.

The rearrangement joins TRBV7-9 to TRBJ1-2; TCRdb proposes TRBD1, but this gene call is untestable without DNA. The length of the CDR3 is 14 residues. The V gene's germline CDR1 is SEHNR and CDR2 FQNEAQ (reference sequence). The CDR3 here is CASSPRDRPYGYTF. The complete variable domain, with remaining parts taken from reference TRBV7-9 and TRBJ1-2, reads DTGVSQNPRHKITKRGQNVTFRCDPISEHNRLYWYRQTLGQGPEFLTYFQNEAQLEKSRLLSDRFSAERPKGSFSTLEIQRTEQGDSAMYLCASSPRDRPYGYTFGSGTRLTVV.

This chain connects TRBV7-9 to TRBJ2-2. CDR3 length: 14 residues. Germline V lookup: CDR1 SEHNR, CDR2 FQNEAQ (reference sequence). CDR3 region: CASSHVSNTGELFF.

The rearrangement links TRBV12-3 or TRBV12-4 to TRBJ2-1. The CDR3 consists of 11 residues. CDR3 loop: CASSFYNEQFF.

The chain employs TRBV29-1 and TRBJ2-7; the TCRdb D gene call, TRBD1, has no DNA to confirm it. Per the germline V gene, CDR1 is SQVTM and CDR2 is ANQGSEA. This CDR3 has 13 residues. The CDR3 here is CSVVTGVTHEQYF.

The chain recombines TRBV6-2 or TRBV6-3 with TRBJ1-5; TCRdb gives TRBD1 as the D gene, but with no DNA this cannot be confirmed. Germline lookup yields CDR1 MNHEY and CDR2 SVGEGT. CDR3 length: 17 residues. CDR3 residues: CASSYSIPDRDNQPQHF.